This TCR beta chain was recovered during a study of blood T cell repertoires in COVID-19. Original handling: Amplification with reference gene primers provided the estimates of nucleated cell counts. Measured with immunoSEQ multiplex PCR; TCRdb has only the in-frame clones, and not every one. V and J calls and clone size come straight from that table; D and trimming were deduced from the DNA. The sample holds about 150,000 clones; approximately 90% are singletons and the top ten take about 2.4%. The V gene's germline CDR1 is LGHDT and CDR2 YNNKEL (reference sequence). This CDR3 has 15 amino acids. V was clipped by 3 bases and J by 3 bases, with 14 bases between them.

Sequencing was done on a sample of peripheral blood. The chain links TRBV3-1 (or the pseudogene TRBV3-2) to TRBJ1-2; D not resolved. This TCR was sampled from a woman in her seventies with acute or convalescent COVID-19. In DNA, the CDR3 is TGTGCCAGCAGCCAGGACTATCACGAGGACTATGGCTACACCTTC. Amino acids: CASSQDYHEDYGYTF.